This T cell receptor beta chain was retrieved from a study of cytomegalovirus exposure and HLA in healthy donors (dated by TCRdb to about 2017). General notes on the study: In an earlier analysis of roughly 590 of the donors, 250 to 350 Gb of sequence data and about 110 million unique TCR beta sequences from roughly 180 million T cells were reported. A separate validation cohort of approximately 130 different subjects was used in addition to the approximately 610-subject first cohort. The later analysis used no new phenotypic data to find candidate immune exposures, relying instead on TCR beta sequences and their occurrence across donors. In an earlier analysis of 587 of the donors, high-throughput TCR beta sequencing was used to judge whether each TCR beta V gene segment behaved as functional or pseudogenic. Roughly five DR-DQ haplotypes were treated as single units for association and clustering because of strong linkage in the cohort. The study aimed to test whether signatures of past pathogen exposure could be identified by cataloging public T cell receptors. The study combined high-throughput TCR immunosequencing, statistical association of individual TCRs with disease status, and machine learning to predict cytomegalovirus infection status. Every repertoire in the discovery cohort had been generated on one and the same sequencing platform. Of the 300 to 500 genotyped donors, 70% to 90% were placed in the genetic ancestry cluster associated with self-reported Caucasian donors. The study used immunosequencing to profile the T cell repertoires of approximately 640 subjects and linked those repertoires to cytomegalovirus serostatus. Class I and class II HLA loci were covered by the typing at four-digit resolution. Donor age, sex, ethnicity and CMV serostatus were compiled together with the repertoire data. In a later genetic analysis, genome-wide SNP genotypes for about three fifths of the roughly 670 donors were used, and that subset was treated as a discovery cohort. On average, around 230,000 unique TCR beta nucleotide sequences were sequenced per donor among roughly 430 genotyped donors of the cohort, with approximately 18% of those sequences being non-productive. An early release that covered 640 HLA-typed donors contained approximately 300 gigabases of sequencing data and tens of millions of unique TCR sequences. A later analysis re-analyzed previously published TCR beta repertoires from about 600 donors and added high-resolution HLA genotyping to study TCR occurrence patterns. The number of donors typed differed by locus, with roughly 620-630 for A, B, C, DRB1 and DQB1, more than 500 for DQA1, 606 for DPA1, and some 470 for DPB1. Study-level results and caveats: A later analysis found that TCR association rates varied across HLA loci, with DRB1 alleles showing the most associated TCRs and HLA-C alleles the fewest. The authors suggested that the approach could potentially be generalized to other disease states and immunological phenotypes. A later analysis reported that several top co-occurrence clusters appeared linked to parvovirus B19, influenza, CMV and Epstein-Barr virus. V-gene and J-gene trimming of TCR beta chains was associated with a missense DCLRE1C variant in a later genetic analysis, and the association was replicated in an independent cohort. Because HLA typing was unavailable for some donors at each locus, only the typed subset was used in association tests. The study gave a list of roughly 150 TCR beta chains associated with cytomegalovirus. According to a later analysis, most CMV-associated TCR beta chains appeared to be HLA-restricted, and the HLA associations seemed to be driven largely by CMV exposure. Broadly in line with IMGT annotations, most TCR beta V segments showed up in productive rearrangements about 87% or about 30% of the time in an earlier analysis of several hundred of the donors. The classifier was reported to diagnose cytomegalovirus status with high specificity and sensitivity in both the original and validation cohorts. Most TCR sequences were observed very rarely across donors, whereas some public TCRs were present in many individuals. A further reported finding was that TCR beta sequences accurately predicted the HLA-A and HLA-B alleles for most subjects in the first cohort. In a later genetic analysis, fewer N-insertions in productive TCRs were reported among donors in an Asian-associated ancestry cluster than the approximately 670-donor mean. A later analysis found that HLA-associated TCR beta chains were more clonally expanded and had lower generation probabilities than equally common non-associated chains. When HLA alleles, especially DR and DQ, strongly co-occurred, attributing TCR associations to individual alleles was difficult. The cohort was sequenced for TCR beta chains only, and without alpha or paired-chain data the features that could be detected were limited. In vitro tests confirmed that a few of the cytomegalovirus-associated TCR beta chains recognize cytomegalovirus antigens. In a later analysis, around 15,000 TCR beta sequences were associated with specific HLA alleles at a false discovery rate of 0.05. The sequencing pipeline was judged likely to have produced a cluster of highly shared sequence variants as a technical artifact. Correlated functional status among segregating V segments might reflect linkage disequilibrium, but an unknown experimental factor could not be ruled out. CMV serostatus was the only immune exposure information available for the cohort. The presence/absence analyses assumed that sequencing depth was roughly uniform across donors, and that assumption may not be true. Around 16 rarely observed V segments, including chromosome 9 orphons, were excluded from the earlier analysis of a few hundred of the donors because counts were too low. The 87-base-pair reads could not distinguish some IMGT-functional V segments, including TRBV6-2 and TRBV6-3, so those segments were excluded.

Libraries were prepared through the immunoSEQ multiplex PCR assay. The multiplex PCR relied on a mix of 60 forward primers for TCR Vbeta segments and 13 reverse primers for TCR Jbeta segments. The CDR3 region of rearranged TCR beta genes was amplified from genomic DNA by a multiplex PCR assay. The amplified TCR beta libraries were sequenced on the Illumina HiSeq System as 87-base-pair reads. Concerning the study's data processing: A later analysis tallied around 87 million unique TCR beta chains across the 700 or so repertoires, and approximately 12 million of those chains were shared by two or more donors. A nearest-neighbor algorithm error-corrected the raw reads and collapsed the reads into unique sequences, merging closely related sequences to remove PCR and sequencing errors. CDR3 sequences were aligned to IMGT reference sequences to assign V, D and J gene segments. For a sequence to be retained, a match of at least six nucleotides to both a V gene segment and a J gene segment was required. Rearrangements were called productive when the CDR3 lacked stop codons and stayed in frame with V and J; all others were non-productive. Following IMGT convention, CDR3 was defined as the stretch from the second conserved V-encoded cysteine to the conserved J-encoded phenylalanine. Sequences without an unambiguous match to a single V gene segment were excluded from the earlier analysis of about 600 of the donors. In an earlier analysis of 587 of the donors, a V segment was called functional when productive rearrangements were above 56.7%, and segregating when the standard deviation between donors exceeded 5%. A statistical classification framework was developed to diagnose cytomegalovirus status using the catalog of TCR beta chain sequences. In a later analysis, TCR nucleotide sequences were compared against IMGT/GENE-DB human TR gene sequences so that V and J genes could be assigned. In a later analysis, CDR3 sequences and most-parsimonious VDJ recombination scenarios were assigned using the TCRdist pipeline. A later analysis defined each TCR beta chain by its CDR3 amino acid sequence plus V-gene family, and excluded reads lacking a unique V-gene family. In a later analysis, fewer than 650 highly shared, low-generation-probability nucleotide sequences were removed to address suspected cross-contamination and a sequencing artifact. A later analysis calculated a clonal expansion index for each public chain from normalized within-repertoire ranks of inferred template counts. In a later analysis, generation probabilities were computed using a VDJ recombination model fitted to out-of-frame rearrangements, and the results were checked against IGoR. Hypergeometric tests were used in a later analysis to score TCR-TCR, TCR-HLA and TCR-CMV co-occurrence, with a repertoire-size bias correction applied to the TCR pairs. To estimate false discovery rates, a later analysis permuted the HLA or CMV assignments 20 times. In a later analysis, co-occurring TCRs were grouped using DBSCAN, and TCRdist sequence similarity was added for clustering within HLA-allele-positive subsets. For co-occurrence clustering, repertoires with fewer than 30,000 or more than 120,000 public chains were excluded, along with roughly 5 repertoires with anomalous nucleotide sharing. TCRdb took this table from immuneACCESS and kept in-frame rearrangements with V and J called. Such tables lack part of the clones; where checked against another copy, unresolved V genes explain under half of the gap, and the rest is unexplained. V, J and clone size were drawn from that table, and D and trimming were deduced from the DNA. This sample's table lists more than 65,000 clones. Around 2.5% of the sample is taken by the ten largest.

The CDR3 has 14 amino acids, counting the end cysteine and phenylalanine. Of all the DNA, just the CDR3 is kept, 42 bases in frame from base 1. CDR1 and CDR2, looked up from the germline V gene, are MDHEN and SYDVKM. Deletion took 3 bases off V and 10 bases off J, with a span of 13 bases between the germline ends. Worth noting for this clone: Which antigen it targets is not known.

The cohort comprised some 680 healthy bone marrow donors. At the time of sampling, every cohort member was nominally healthy, though immune exposures that went unrecorded were likely present. The donor tested CMV seronegative, placing the donor among the roughly 340 seronegative members of the cohort. Each donor provided a peripheral blood sample, and peripheral blood mononuclear cells were used for TCR beta sequencing. The Qiagen DNeasy Blood Extraction Kit was used to extract genomic DNA from the blood cell samples. The sequence was collected from a man aged 40-49 years in good health and CMV-seronegative. This chain is built from TRBV28 and TRBJ1-6; TRBD1 is possibly the D segment (5 matching bases). Sequenced input: PBMCs. Here is the DNA: TGTGCCAGCAGTTTGGCAGGGTTCGGCTCACCCCTCCACTTT. The translation is CASSLAGFGSPLHF.